This T cell receptor (beta chain) was recorded in a study of beta chain features in type 1 diabetes. Study-wide points: Moderate but significant shortening of TCRB CDR3s was recorded in all four CD4+ subsets from Type 1 diabetes patients.

Every donor had blood drawn once into heparin, 90 to 150 mL on average. What was sequenced were expressed TCRB transcripts, since all of the isolated RNA had been reverse transcribed. Repertoires were generated with immunoSEQ multiplex PCR, while TCRdb's copy carries only in-frame clones and drops some. This table holds around 650,000 clones, roughly an eighth found once. This clone was recorded a few times. Its specificity is not known. Germline V gene sequence: CDR1 SGHTA, CDR2 FQGNSA. This CDR3 comprises 15 residues. The V and J ends lost 1 base and 0 bases respectively, with 10 bases between them. The sample was naive CD4+ T cells from blood. This TCR was recovered from a man aged 25-45 years with type 1 diabetes. The J gene is TRBJ2-7, the V gene TRBV7-2; D is perhaps TRBD2 (5 bases). CDR3 in amino acids: CASSLGPGDSYEQYF. The CDR3 region has the DNA TGTGCCAGCAGCTTAGGTCCCGGGGACTCCTACGAGCAGTACTTC.